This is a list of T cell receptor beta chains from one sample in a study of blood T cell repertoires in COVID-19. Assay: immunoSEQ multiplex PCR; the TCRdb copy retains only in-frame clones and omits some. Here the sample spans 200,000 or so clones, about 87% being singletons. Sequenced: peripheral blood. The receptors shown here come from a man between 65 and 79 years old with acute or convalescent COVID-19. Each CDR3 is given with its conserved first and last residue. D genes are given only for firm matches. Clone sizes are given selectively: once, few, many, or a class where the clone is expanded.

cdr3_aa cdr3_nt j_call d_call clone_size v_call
CASSLGGTGGSAETQYF TGCGCCAGCAGCTTAGGTGGAACAGGGGGCTCTGCGGAGACCCAGTACTTC TRBJ2-5 TRBD1 . TRBV5-1
CASSHRMGANEQFF TGCGCCAGCAGCCATCGGATGGGGGCCAATGAGCAGTTCTTC TRBJ2-1 . once TRBV4-3
CASSSRDRGRRETQYF TGCGCCAGCAGCTCAAGGGACAGGGGCCGGAGAGAGACCCAGTACTTC TRBJ2-5 TRBD1 . TRBV5-1
CATSRPTGYTEAFF TGTGCCACCAGCAGACCCACAGGGTACACTGAAGCTTTCTTT TRBJ1-1 . once TRBV15
CATRGTQGAGNQPQHF TGTGCCACCAGGGGAACCCAGGGGGCTGGAAATCAGCCCCAGCATTTT TRBJ1-5 TRBD1 . TRBV10-3
CASSPGDQPQHF TGTGCCAGCTCTCCGGGGGATCAGCCCCAGCATTTT TRBJ1-5 . once TRBV18
CASSPETGLNTEAFF TGTGCCAGCAGCCCGGAGACAGGATTGAACACTGAAGCTTTCTTT TRBJ1-1 . . TRBV9
CASSLVWGVRNTEAFF TGTGCCAGCAGCTTAGTGTGGGGAGTCAGGAACACTGAAGCTTTCTTT TRBJ1-1 . . TRBV11-2
CASSQGIAGGHEQFF TGTGCCAGCAGCCAAGGAATAGCGGGAGGCCATGAGCAGTTCTTC TRBJ2-1 TRBD2 . TRBV3-1/TRBV3-2
CATSDPAQDTQYF TGTGCCACCAGTGATCCCGCACAGGATACGCAGTATTTT TRBJ2-3 . . TRBV24-1
CASSYSGGQNTEAFF TGTGCCAGCAGTTACTCGGGGGGGCAGAACACTGAAGCTTTCTTT TRBJ1-1 . . TRBV6-5
CSANGYTEAFF TGCAGTGCTAACGGTTACACTGAAGCTTTCTTT TRBJ1-1 . . TRBV20-1
CASTQGQINEKLFF TGTGCCAGCACCCAGGGGCAGATTAATGAAAAACTGTTTTTT TRBJ1-4 . . TRBV3-1/TRBV3-2
CARGTGAGGYTF TGTGCCAGAGGGACAGGGGCCGGTGGCTACACCTTC TRBJ1-2 TRBD1 . TRBV6-5
CASSLGGVANTEAFF TGTGCCAGCAGCTTAGGAGGAGTCGCGAACACTGAAGCTTTCTTT TRBJ1-1 . . TRBV7-6
CAISERREDLEQYF TGTGCCATCAGTGAGCGCAGGGAAGACCTCGAGCAGTACTTC TRBJ2-7 . . TRBV10-3